These 20 T cell receptor beta chains came from one sample sequenced in a study of T cells in Graves' hyperthyroidism and ophthalmopathy. RNA transcripts provided the source from which TCR beta CDR3 regions were amplified. The TCR CDR3 first-round RT-PCR relied on the HTBI primer set. Via MiXCR, TCRdb re-called the multiplex PCR reads, giving one row per CDR3 protein. The sample yields hundreds of thousands of distinct CDR3 sequences, 16% seen once. Sequencing was performed on blood. The source is a woman younger than 30 with Graves' ophthalmopathy.

The table lists this clonotype with a few counts. CDR3: CASTLGENTEAFF. The CDR3 DNA follows: TGCGCCAGCACCCTCGGAGAGAACACTGAAGCTTTCTTT. V and J are TRBV10-2 and TRBJ1-1; D not resolved. In germline, CDR1 is WSHSY, CDR2 SAAADI. The V and J ends lost 7 bases and 1 base respectively, with 10 bases between them. There are 13 residues in the CDR3.

This clonotype was picked up many times. The chain employs TRBV6-2 or TRBV6-3 and TRBJ2-1; 14 bases agree with TRBD2. The CDR3 contains 16 residues. Germline V gives CDR1 MNHEY, CDR2 SVGEGT. The junction had 9 bases not matched to a gene; V was cut back by 6 bases and J by 8 bases. CDR3 region: CASRPSTSGRGYEQFF. The CDR3 nucleotides are TGTGCCAGCAGGCCATCGACTAGCGGGAGGGGCTATGAGCAGTTCTTC.

This clonotype was counted many times. The chain combines TRBV3-1 with TRBJ2-3; 15 bases are shared with TRBD2. This CDR3 spans 20 amino acids. V trimming: 4 bases; J trimming: 3 bases; junction bases outside the gene matches: 14. Germline-derived CDR1 and CDR2 are LGHDT and YNNKEL (reference sequence). The DNA of the CDR3 is TGTGCCAGCAGCCGACCAACCTTCCTTGGACTAGCGGGAGGGACAGATACGCAGTATTTT. Translation gives CASSRPTFLGLAGGTDTQYF.

This clonotype came up many times. V usage is TRBV7-3 and J usage is TRBJ2-5; the match to TRBD2 covers 9 bases. CDR1 and CDR2 from the germline V gene are SGHTA and FQGTGA. The CDR3 consists of 14 residues. V shed 1 base and J 5 bases; nucleotides not matched to a gene: 2. The CDR3 spells CASSLSGGEETQYF. In nucleotides, the CDR3 is TGTGCCAGCAGCTTAAGCGGGGGGGAGGAGACCCAGTACTTC.

This clonotype was seen at least ten times. The CDR3 DNA reads TGTGCCTGGAGTGGGGTTCCTAACTATGGCTACACCTTC. This gives the protein CAWSGVPNYGYTF. This chain uses TRBV30 with TRBJ1-2; D is unclear. The CDR3 is made up of 13 amino acids. In germline, CDR1 is GTSNPN, CDR2 SVGIG (reference sequence). Trimming removed 1 base from V and 0 bases from J, with 6 bases in between.

This clonotype came up once. This rearrangement joins TRBV4-3 to TRBJ2-2; D not resolved. Deletions cut 0 bases from V and 4 bases from J, with 18 bases between. CDR3 size: 18 residues. Per the germline V gene, CDR1 is LGHNA and CDR2 is YSLEER. The CDR3 DNA reads TGCGCCAGCAGCCAAGACGCCCCCGTCAGGAGACGCACCGGGGAGCTGTTTTTT. It encodes CASSQDAPVRRRTGELFF.

This clonotype was seen ten or more times. The chain carries TRBV27 and TRBJ1-6; TRBD1 agrees at 8 bases. CDR3 size: 14 residues. Per the germline V gene, CDR1 is MNHEY and CDR2 is SMNVEV (reference sequence). The ends lost 5 bases at V and 9 bases at J; junction bases unmatched: 6. CDR3 sequence: CASSVGQEGSPLHF. Written as DNA, the CDR3 is TGTGCCAGCAGTGTGGGACAGGAGGGTTCACCCCTCCACTTT.

This clonotype was seen repeatedly, ten times or more. V usage is TRBV6-1 and J usage is TRBJ1-2; 7 nucleotides line up with TRBD1. The J segment lost 5 bases and the V segment lost 6 bases, leaving 12 bases of the junction unmatched. This CDR3 is 15 amino acids long. Germline V gene data show CDR1 as MNHNS and CDR2 as SASEGT. In DNA form, the CDR3 reads TGTGCCAGCAGCAATACCTTATCAGGGGGGTATGGCTACACCTTC. Protein sequence: CASSNTLSGGYGYTF.

This clonotype was observed a handful of times. V and J are TRBV7-2 and TRBJ1-4; 12 bases fit TRBD1. Germline V lookup: CDR1 SGHTA, CDR2 FQGNSA. V was pared by 4 bases and J by 7 bases, with 16 bases of the junction left unmatched. The CDR3 loop spans 19 amino acids. DNA for the CDR3: TGTGCCAGCAGCTCCTCCCCCGGGACAGGGGGCGCGGGGACTGAAAAACTGTTTTTT. Amino acids: CASSSSPGTGGAGTEKLFF.

V is TRBV5-4 and J is TRBJ2-1, with TRBD2 as a possible D gene (5 bases). Looked up from germline, CDR1 is SGHNT and CDR2 is YYREEE (reference sequence). The CDR3 contains 16 residues. V was pared by 2 bases and J by 7 bases, with 19 bases between. The chain's CDR3 is CASSFGRVGSGNEQFF. In DNA form, the CDR3 reads TGTGCCAGCAGCTTTGGGCGGGTAGGTTCGGGTAATGAGCAGTTCTTC.

This clonotype was seen ten or more times. The rearrangement links TRBV11-2 to TRBJ2-1, with D perhaps matching TRBD2 (6 bases). Germline CDR1 and CDR2: SGHAT and FQNNGV. The CDR3 covers 17 residues. The V end was cut by 5 bases, the J end by 9 bases, with 26 bases between. The CDR3 DNA is TGTGCCAGCAGCGCTCAAGACCCCAGTTTGGCCGGGGGTGAGCAGTTCTTC. It translates to CASSAQDPSLAGGEQFF.

Ten or more counts support this clonotype. The chain combines TRBV11-2 with TRBJ2-3, with TRBD1 matching over 7 bases. The CDR3 is 14 amino acids. V was clipped by 3 bases and J by 2 bases; unmatched bases: 2. Per the germline V gene, CDR1 is SGHAT and CDR2 is FQNNGV. CDR3 coding DNA: TGTGCCAGCAGCTTGGGACAGTTCACAGATACGCAGTATTTT. Translated, it gives CASSLGQFTDTQYF.

Comments on this clonotype: One base away lies a much larger clone, so this may be a sequencing read error. The chain carries TRBV6-2 or TRBV6-3 and TRBJ1-1; a weak D match, TRBD1 (5 bases). Germline loops: CDR1 MNHEY, CDR2 SVGEGT. This CDR3 region has 15 residues. The CDR3 region has the DNA TGTGCCAGCAGTTACCACGGAAAAATGGACACTGAAGCTTCCTTT. Its protein is CASSYHGKMDTEASF.

This clonotype was counted at least ten times. The V call is TRBV2, the J call TRBJ2-7, with a tentative D call TRBD2 (5 bases). Trimming took 0 bases from V and 6 from J, leaving 15 bases between them. CDR3 length: 15 residues. In germline, CDR1 is SNHLY, CDR2 FYNNEI. The CDR3 sequence: CASSEATTRVGEQYF. The CDR3 DNA reads TGTGCCAGCAGTGAAGCGACTACTAGAGTCGGCGAGCAGTACTTC.

This clonotype was observed at least ten times. This chain connects TRBV3-1 to TRBJ2-2, with D tentatively TRBD2 (6 bases). There are 14 residues in the CDR3. The V gene lost 8 bases and the J gene lost 2 bases, with 12 bases spanning the gap. Germline V CDR1 and CDR2: LGHDT, YNNKEL (reference sequence). This chain's CDR3 is CASGSGFNTGELFF. The CDR3 DNA reads as TGTGCCAGCGGAAGCGGGTTTAACACCGGGGAGCTGTTTTTT.

In this sample, this clonotype turned up many times. The J gene is TRBJ1-1, the V gene TRBV28; TRBD1 might be the D (6 bases). The V gene lost 11 bases and the J gene lost 5 bases, with 18 bases spanning the gap. CDR1 is MDHEN and CDR2 is SYDVKM in the germline V gene. This CDR3 spans 13 amino acids. The CDR3 nucleotides are TGTGCCGTGGGGGGGGGCGGGTCGACTGAAGCTTTCTTT. This sequence encodes CAVGGGGSTEAFF.

This chain joins TRBV6-1 and TRBJ2-7; TRBD2 agrees at 8 bases. Per germline, CDR1 MNHNS and CDR2 SASEGT. The CDR3 has 14 amino acids. V dropped 6 bases and J dropped 0; count of bases not matched to a gene: 4. The CDR3 DNA is TGTGCCAGCAGGACGGGGGGGCTCTCCTACGAGCAGTACTTC. The encoded protein is CASRTGGLSYEQYF.

The table lists this clonotype with many counts. This chain uses TRBV27 with TRBJ2-3, with 9 nucleotides matching TRBD1. CDR3 size: 14 residues. J was trimmed by 7 bases and V by 6 bases; bases with no gene match: 8. CDR1 is MNHEY and CDR2 is SMNVEV in the germline V gene (reference sequence). The DNA for the CDR3 is TGTGCCAGCAGCTGGGACAGGGCTTCCCATACGCAGTATTTT. Protein product: CASSWDRASHTQYF.

This clonotype was found many times. J is TRBJ1-1 and V is TRBV7-2; D unresolved. Trimming left V 1 base short and J 0 bases short, with 12 bases between. The CDR3 consists of 16 residues. Germline lookup yields CDR1 SGHTA and CDR2 FQGNSA. The CDR3 region has the DNA TGTGCCAGCAGCTTAGAGGTGGAGCAGATGAACACTGAAGCTTTCTTT. Protein sequence: CASSLEVEQMNTEAFF.

This clonotype was detected many times. The chain uses TRBV30 and TRBJ1-1; TRBD1 matches 7 bases. V gave up 3 bases and J gave up 3 bases; unmatched junction bases: 4. The CDR3 is 13 amino acids. Germline V gene data show CDR1 as GTSNPN and CDR2 as SVGIG (reference sequence). CDR3 sequence (DNA): TGTGCCTGGAGGGCACAGGGGTACACTGAAGCTTTCTTT. Translating it yields CAWRAQGYTEAFF.